Listed below are T cell receptor beta chains from one sample, sequenced in a study of T cell responses to AZD1222 COVID-19 vaccine. Sequenced by immunoSEQ multiplex PCR; TCRdb stores in-frame clones only, minus some. The sample lists approximately 150,000 clones, more than 70% occurring once. This sample comprised peripheral blood, obtained 28 days after the second AZD1222 dose. Receptors originate from an adult who received the AZD1222 COVID-19 vaccine. Both conserved end residues are part of each CDR3. D genes are given only for firm matches. Rows may omit the clone size; those that give it use once, few, many or a size class.

V: TRBV6-5
size: .
J: TRBJ2-3
D: TRBD1
CDR3: CASSYRTGDRTDTQYF
DNA: TGTGCCAGCAGTTACCGGACAGGGGATAGAACAGATACGCAGTATTTT

V: TRBV6-5
size: .
J: TRBJ2-5
D: .
CDR3: CASSYSRGMGETQYF
DNA: TGTGCCAGCAGTTACTCGAGGGGGATGGGGGAGACCCAGTACTTC

V: TRBV19
size: .
J: TRBJ1-1
D: .
CDR3: CASTSGRVETEAFF
DNA: TGTGCCAGTACCTCAGGCAGGGTTGAGACTGAAGCTTTCTTT

V: TRBV9
size: .
J: TRBJ2-7
D: TRBD1
CDR3: CASSAPGQGIVEQYF
DNA: TGTGCCAGCAGCGCACCGGGACAGGGTATTGTCGAGCAGTACTTC

V: TRBV6-6
size: .
J: TRBJ1-2
D: TRBD1
CDR3: CASSRGQGGYGYTF
DNA: TGTGCCAGCAGTAGGGGACAGGGAGGTTATGGCTACACCTTC

V: TRBV2
size: .
J: TRBJ1-2
D: .
CDR3: CASSGELPVGYTF
DNA: TGTGCCAGCAGTGGTGAGCTCCCAGTGGGCTACACCTTC

V: TRBV7-9
size: .
J: TRBJ1-5
D: .
CDR3: CASSLIGGKDQPQHF
DNA: TGTGCCAGCAGCTTAATTGGGGGAAAGGATCAGCCCCAGCATTTT

V: TRBV10-3
size: .
J: TRBJ2-7
D: TRBD2
CDR3: CAISVAGVSYEQYF
DNA: TGTGCCATCAGCGTAGCGGGAGTCTCCTACGAGCAGTACTTC

V: TRBV29-1
size: .
J: TRBJ2-2
D: .
CDR3: CSVVGATNTGELFF
DNA: TGCAGCGTTGTCGGTGCAACGAACACCGGGGAGCTGTTTTTT

V: TRBV15
size: .
J: TRBJ2-2
D: .
CDR3: CATSWDLTNTGELFF
DNA: TGTGCCACCAGCTGGGACTTAACGAACACCGGGGAGCTGTTTTTT

V: TRBV2
size: .
J: TRBJ1-6
D: .
CDR3: CASKGGDSPLHF
DNA: TGTGCCAGCAAGGGTGGAGATTCACCCCTCCACTTT

V: TRBV5-1
size: .
J: TRBJ1-4
D: .
CDR3: CASSFSGALEKLFF
DNA: TGCGCCAGCAGCTTCTCCGGGGCCCTTGAAAAACTGTTTTTT

V: TRBV5-1
size: .
J: TRBJ2-3
D: .
CDR3: CASSLGRAPTDTQYF
DNA: TGCGCCAGCAGCTTGGGGCGAGCGCCCACAGATACGCAGTATTTT

V: TRBV5-1
size: .
J: TRBJ2-7
D: TRBD1
CDR3: CASSLSAGTGPYEQYF
DNA: TGCGCCAGCAGCTTGAGCGCCGGGACAGGACCCTACGAGCAGTACTTC

V: TRBV5-1
size: .
J: TRBJ1-2
D: TRBD1
CDR3: CASSPGTGGDGYTF
DNA: TGCGCCAGCAGCCCCGGGACAGGGGGCGATGGCTACACCTTC

V: TRBV28
size: .
J: TRBJ2-2
D: TRBD2
CDR3: CASAGGLVNTGELFF
DNA: TGTGCCAGTGCGGGGGGCCTCGTAAACACCGGGGAGCTGTTTTTT

V: TRBV6-5
size: .
J: TRBJ1-3
D: TRBD1
CDR3: CASRAPGQLGNTIYF
DNA: TGTGCCAGCAGAGCTCCGGGACAGCTTGGAAACACCATATATTTT

V: TRBV5-1
size: .
J: TRBJ2-2
D: .
CDR3: CASSLGSGIGELFF
DNA: TGCGCCAGCAGCTTGGGGTCGGGGATCGGGGAGCTGTTTTTT

V: TRBV18
size: .
J: TRBJ2-2
D: TRBD1
CDR3: CASSPRTGDGELFF
DNA: TGTGCCAGCTCACCCCGGACAGGGGACGGGGAGCTGTTTTTT

V: TRBV28
size: .
J: TRBJ1-5
D: TRBD1
CDR3: CASRSGTGHQPQHF
DNA: TGTGCCAGCAGGTCCGGGACAGGGCATCAGCCCCAGCATTTT

V: TRBV24-1
size: .
J: TRBJ2-5
D: TRBD1
CDR3: CATSDTRTGGVETQYF
DNA: TGTGCCACCAGTGATACGCGGACAGGGGGGGTGGAGACCCAGTACTTC

V: TRBV6-5
size: .
J: TRBJ1-4
D: .
CDR3: CASSFREQNEKLFF
DNA: TGTGCCAGCAGTTTCCGGGAGCAGAATGAAAAACTGTTTTTT

V: TRBV4-1
size: .
J: TRBJ2-7
D: TRBD1
CDR3: CASSQQGASYEQYF
DNA: TGCGCCAGCAGCCAACAGGGGGCTTCCTACGAGCAGTACTTC

V: TRBV9
size: .
J: TRBJ2-3
D: .
CDR3: CASSGRTQYF
DNA: TGTGCCAGCAGCGGGCGAACGCAGTATTTT

V: TRBV12-3/TRBV12-4
size: .
J: TRBJ2-3
D: .
CDR3: CASRLAPDTQYF
DNA: TGTGCCAGCAGGCTAGCGCCAGATACGCAGTATTTT

V: TRBV19
size: .
J: TRBJ1-3
D: .
CDR3: CASSNSGGSGNTIYF
DNA: TGTGCCAGTAGTAATTCCGGGGGCTCTGGAAACACCATATATTTT

V: TRBV11-2
size: .
J: TRBJ1-6
D: .
CDR3: CASSPGDVSLHF
DNA: TGTGCCAGCAGCCCGGGGGATGTTTCCCTCCACTTT

V: TRBV19
size: .
J: TRBJ1-1
D: TRBD1
CDR3: CASLPMGQGNTEAFF
DNA: TGTGCCAGCCTACCCATGGGACAGGGGAACACTGAAGCTTTCTTT

V: TRBV5-1
size: .
J: TRBJ2-6
D: TRBD1
CDR3: CASTGTASGANVLTF
DNA: TGCGCCAGCACGGGGACAGCCTCTGGGGCCAACGTCCTGACTTTC

V: TRBV7-9
size: once
J: TRBJ2-6
D: .
CDR3: CASSFGPGGANVLTF
DNA: TGTGCCAGCAGCTTCGGTCCGGGTGGGGCCAACGTCCTGACTTTC

V: TRBV7-2
size: few
J: TRBJ1-5
D: .
CDR3: CASSYRGEQPQHF
DNA: TGTGCCAGCAGTTATAGAGGGGAACAGCCCCAGCATTTT